Listed below are T cell receptor beta chains from one sample, sequenced in a study of cytomegalovirus exposure and HLA in healthy donors. Data came from immunoSEQ multiplex PCR; TCRdb stores just in-frame clones and leaves some out. The sample shows 150,000 or so clones, roughly four fifths of them seen only once. Sequenced material: PBMCs. These receptors came from a female donor in good health and CMV-seronegative. The CDR3 runs from the conserved cysteine through the conserved F or W. D genes are given only for firm matches. Clone size is given for some rows only: seen once, a few or many times, or a class if the clone is expanded.

d_call j_call v_call clone_size cdr3_nt cdr3_aa
- TRBJ1-2 TRBV6-6 - TGTGCCAACGGCGGTGATGGGAGGGACAAGGGGTTCGGCTACACCTTC CANGGDGRDKGFGYTF
- TRBJ1-4 TRBV4-3 few TGCGCCAGCAGCCAAGCCGGGATCGCAACTAATGAAAAACTGTTTTTT CASSQAGIATNEKLFF
- TRBJ2-3 TRBV28 few TGTGCCAGCGACGTGAGGCCAGGGCAGGGGCGGGCAAGCACAGATACGCAGTATTTT CASDVRPGQGRASTDTQYF
- TRBJ2-7 TRBV15 - TGTGCCACCAGCAGCCAGAGGGACGAGCAGTACTTC CATSSQRDEQYF
- TRBJ2-1 TRBV25-1 few TGTGCCAGCAGTGCTCTTGGGGAGGCCTACAATGAGCAGTTCTTC CASSALGEAYNEQFF
- TRBJ2-1 TRBV5-1 - TGCGCCAGCAGCACCGGAAGCCTAGCGGAGTGGAGAGGGGGAGGAGGTGAGCAGTTCTTC CASSTGSLAEWRGGGGEQFF
TRBD1 TRBJ1-5 TRBV6-1 - TGTGCCAGCAGTGCAGGGGGTTATCAGCCCCAGCATTTT CASSAGGYQPQHF
TRBD2 TRBJ2-3 TRBV29-1 - TGCAGCGTTGAAGGGGGAACTAGCGGGGCCACAGATACGCAGTATTTT CSVEGGTSGATDTQYF
TRBD1 TRBJ2-3 TRBV2 once TGTGCCAGCAGTCGCCGGGACAGCTACACAGATACGCAGTATTTT CASSRRDSYTDTQYF
- TRBJ2-1 TRBV10-1 - TGCGCCAGCAGTGCCCCTATAGCAAGCGACAATGAGCAGTTCTTC CASSAPIASDNEQFF
- TRBJ1-4 TRBV6-1 once TGTGCCAGCACAACTGAACTGTTTTTT CASTTELFF
TRBD1 TRBJ1-4 TRBV4-3 few TGCGCCAGCAGCCAAGTTCAGGGGGAAGGGGAAAAACTGTTTTTT CASSQVQGEGEKLFF
- TRBJ2-7 TRBV27 - TGTGCCAGCACCCCCAATCCGGGGGTCGAGCAGTACTTC CASTPNPGVEQYF
TRBD2 TRBJ2-3 TRBV5-1 - TGCGCCAGCAGCCCGGGACTAGCGGGAGCTTATACGCAGTATTTT CASSPGLAGAYTQYF
- TRBJ1-5 TRBV28 once TGTGCCAGCAGCCCCCCAGGGGTTAGCAATCAGCCCCAGCATTTT CASSPPGVSNQPQHF
TRBD1 TRBJ2-1 TRBV7-9 - TGTGCCAGCAGCTACCGGGACAGCTCCTACAATGAGCAGTTCTTC CASSYRDSSYNEQFF
- TRBJ1-5 TRBV6-1 - TGTGCCAGCAGTGAGACTCCCTTCGGGCCCCAGCATTTT CASSETPFGPQHF
- TRBJ2-7 TRBV2 - TGTGCCAGCAAGCGAAGTAGCGGCTACGAGCAGTACTTC CASKRSSGYEQYF
- TRBJ2-7 TRBV11-2 few TGTGCCAGCAGCTTAGAGACAGCCTACGAGCAGTACTTC CASSLETAYEQYF
TRBD2 TRBJ2-7 TRBV6-5 few TGTGCCAGCAGCCTAGCGGGAGGGCCTTGGGAGCAGTACTTC CASSLAGGPWEQYF
TRBD2 TRBJ2-7 TRBV28 - TGTGCCAGCAGTCCTAGGACCTGGCGGGAGGGCAACGAGCAGTACTTC CASSPRTWREGNEQYF
- TRBJ1-3 TRBV2 - TGTGCCAGCAGTGGGCCAGGCTCTGGAAACACCATATATTTT CASSGPGSGNTIYF
TRBD2 TRBJ2-4 TRBV19 few TGTGCCAGTAGTGTTAGACTAGCGGAGATCCCTTTAGCCAAAAACATTCAGTACTTC CASSVRLAEIPLAKNIQYF
- TRBJ1-4 TRBV4-3 - TGCGCCAGCAGCCAAGGGCAGGGAGGAAAACTGTTTTTT CASSQGQGGKLFF
TRBD1 TRBJ1-5 TRBV5-1 - TGCGCCAGCAGAACCCCGACAGGGACTCGGAATAGCAATCAGCCCCAGCATTTT CASRTPTGTRNSNQPQHF
- TRBJ2-1 TRBV12-2 - TGTGCAAGTCGCTTAGCGCTAGGCGGTTCTGAGCAGTTCTTC CASRLALGGSEQFF
- TRBJ2-1 TRBV27 - TGTGCCAGCAGTTTGAGCGAGAGGGTAAATGAGCAGTTCTTC CASSLSERVNEQFF
- TRBJ2-2 TRBV7-6 - TGTGCCAGCAGCCCCAAGATCCCCGCTCGGAGGGGGAACACCGGGGAGCTGTTTTTT CASSPKIPARRGNTGELFF
TRBD1 TRBJ1-1 TRBV5-1 few TGCGCCAGCAGCCTGACAGGGGGATCCACTGAAGCTTTCTTT CASSLTGGSTEAFF
- TRBJ2-2 TRBV18 - TGTGCCAGCTCACCACCAGGGGGATCGAACACCGGGGAGCTGTTTTTT CASSPPGGSNTGELFF
TRBD2 TRBJ2-7 TRBV7-9 few TGTGCCAGCAGCCCGGGGACTAGTTACGAGCAGTACTTC CASSPGTSYEQYF
TRBD1 TRBJ2-5 TRBV4-3 - TGCGCCAGCAGCCGCGGGACAGGGAATGGGGAGACCCAGTACTTC CASSRGTGNGETQYF
- TRBJ1-2 TRBV7-2 - TGTGCCAGCAGCTTAGCAGGGGCTGGCGGCTACACCTTC CASSLAGAGGYTF
- TRBJ2-5 TRBV11-2 - TGTGCCAGCAGCTTAGACCCAGGCCCCCAAGAGACCCAGTACTTC CASSLDPGPQETQYF
TRBD2 TRBJ2-1 TRBV18 - TGTGCCAGCTCACCTAGCGGGAGAGGCTCCTACAATGAGCAGTTCTTC CASSPSGRGSYNEQFF
- TRBJ1-5 TRBV6-5 - TGTGCCAGCACCCCAGGGGGCAATCAGCCCCAGCATTTT CASTPGGNQPQHF
- TRBJ2-3 TRBV12-5 - TGTGCTAGTGGTTTGTCCGGGGGCACAGATACGCAGTATTTT CASGLSGGTDTQYF
TRBD1 TRBJ2-7 TRBV27 - TGTGCCAGCAGTTCTGCGACAGGGTCCCACGAGCAGTACTTC CASSSATGSHEQYF
- TRBJ2-5 TRBV25-1 - TGTGCCAGCAGTGATCCACGGGGTAGGGAGACCCAGTACTTC CASSDPRGRETQYF
- TRBJ1-2 TRBV5-5 - TGTGCCAGCAGCTTGGGGGCCCTCTATGGCTACACCTTC CASSLGALYGYTF
- TRBJ2-1 TRBV25-1 - TGTGCCACCTCAGCAGGATACGGGGTAGGTGAGCAGTTCTTC CATSAGYGVGEQFF
- TRBJ2-7 TRBV25-1 - TGTGCCAGCGGGGGGGCAGCCTACGAGCAGTACTTC CASGGAAYEQYF
- TRBJ1-2 TRBV4-3 - TGCGCCAGCAGCCAAGATTCCCACCGGGGGGATGGCTACACCTTC CASSQDSHRGDGYTF